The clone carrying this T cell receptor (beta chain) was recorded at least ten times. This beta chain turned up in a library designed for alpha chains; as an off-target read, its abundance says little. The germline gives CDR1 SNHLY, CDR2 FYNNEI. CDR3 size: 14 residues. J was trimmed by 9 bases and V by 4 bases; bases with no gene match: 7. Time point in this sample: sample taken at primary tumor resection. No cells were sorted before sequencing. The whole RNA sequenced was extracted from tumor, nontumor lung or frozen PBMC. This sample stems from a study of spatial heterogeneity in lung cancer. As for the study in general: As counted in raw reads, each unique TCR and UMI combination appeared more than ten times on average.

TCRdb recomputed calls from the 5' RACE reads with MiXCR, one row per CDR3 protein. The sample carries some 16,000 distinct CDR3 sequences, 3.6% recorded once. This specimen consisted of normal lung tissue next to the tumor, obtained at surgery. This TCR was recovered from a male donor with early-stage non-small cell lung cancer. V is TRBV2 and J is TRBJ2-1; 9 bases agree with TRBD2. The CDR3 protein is CASSAPGLAIEQFF. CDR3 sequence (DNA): TGTGCCAGCAGTGCGCCGGGACTAGCAATTGAGCAGTTCTTC.